Listed below are T cell receptor beta chains from one sample, sequenced in a study of blood T cell repertoires in COVID-19. Repertoires were generated with immunoSEQ multiplex PCR, while TCRdb's copy carries only in-frame clones and drops some. The repertoire consists of about 160,000 clones, with around 90% occurring once and the leading ten covering 3% to 4.5%. The sequenced material came from peripheral blood. The receptors shown here come from a woman in her sixties or seventies who had recovered from COVID-19. Both conserved end residues are part of each CDR3. The D gene is left open where the match is weak. Size is stated for part of the rows, as once, few or many counts, or as a class when the clone is expanded.

CASSITRSGQGGNEQFF | TGTGCCAGTAGTATCACTCGCTCGGGACAGGGGGGTAATGAGCAGTTCTTC | TRBD1 | TRBV19 | few | TRBJ2-1
CASIRNTEAFF | TGTGCCAGCATCAGAAACACTGAAGCTTTCTTT | NA | TRBV2 | NA | TRBJ1-1
CASSLNSADTQYF | TGTGCCAGCAGCTTAAATAGCGCAGATACGCAGTATTTT | NA | TRBV7-3 | NA | TRBJ2-3
CASSTGTKNIQYF | TGTGCCAGCTCGACCGGGACTAAAAACATTCAGTACTTC | NA | TRBV28 | NA | TRBJ2-4
CASIPGVRNSPLHF | TGTGCCAGCATCCCGGGGGTACGGAATTCACCCCTCCACTTT | NA | TRBV2 | once | TRBJ1-6
CASSSTGSSYNEQFF | TGTGCCAGCAGTTCAACTGGGAGTAGCTACAATGAGCAGTTCTTC | NA | TRBV6-5 | NA | TRBJ2-1
CASTPAGFPNYGYTF | TGTGCCAGCACCCCGGCAGGTTTCCCTAACTATGGCTACACCTTC | NA | TRBV28 | NA | TRBJ1-2
CASSTDRGGYTF | TGTGCCAGCAGCACAGACAGGGGCGGCTACACCTTC | TRBD1 | TRBV5-4 | NA | TRBJ1-2
CARKDTSPLHF | TGTGCCAGAAAGGACACTTCACCCCTCCACTTT | NA | TRBV19 | NA | TRBJ1-6
CASSRDRTTDTQYF | TGTGCCAGCAGCCGGGACAGGACCACAGATACGCAGTATTTT | TRBD1 | TRBV11-2 | NA | TRBJ2-3
CASSGVGGSSGNTIYF | TGTGCCAGCAGTGGAGTTGGAGGTTCGTCTGGAAACACCATATATTTT | NA | TRBV9 | NA | TRBJ1-3
CASSTTSGGSTDTQYF | TGTGCCAGCTCAACTACTAGCGGGGGGAGCACAGATACGCAGTATTTT | TRBD2 | TRBV18 | NA | TRBJ2-3
CASSFLTGGSSYNEQFF | TGTGCCAGCAGCTTTCTCACCGGGGGGTCTTCCTACAATGAGCAGTTCTTC | TRBD2 | TRBV5-4 | NA | TRBJ2-1
CSVTGVGYEQYF | TGCAGCGTAACAGGGGTTGGGTACGAGCAGTACTTC | TRBD1 | TRBV29-1 | NA | TRBJ2-7
CASSLDSLQASYGYTF | TGTGCCAGCAGCCTCGACAGCCTCCAAGCTAGCTATGGCTACACCTTC | NA | TRBV7-3 | NA | TRBJ1-2
CASSSYSQAFF | TGTGCCAGCAGCTCTTATTCTCAAGCTTTCTTT | NA | TRBV5-6 | NA | TRBJ1-1
CASSLGSGEKLFF | TGCGCCAGCAGCTTGGGGAGTGGGGAAAAACTGTTTTTT | NA | TRBV5-1 | NA | TRBJ1-4
CASSPRGGNTEAFF | TGTGCCAGCTCACCAAGGGGGGGGAACACTGAAGCTTTCTTT | NA | TRBV18 | NA | TRBJ1-1
CASSQPGGEPNYGYTF | TGCGCCAGCAGCCAACCCGGAGGGGAGCCTAACTATGGCTACACCTTC | NA | TRBV4-3 | NA | TRBJ1-2
CSVATGQRTDTQYF | TGCAGCGTTGCTACGGGACAGCGCACAGATACGCAGTATTTT | TRBD1 | TRBV29-1 | once | TRBJ2-3
CASSAPGRAKNIQYF | TGTGCCAGTAGTGCCCCGGGAAGGGCCAAAAACATTCAGTACTTC | NA | TRBV19 | NA | TRBJ2-4
CASSSFGQGTQYF | TGTGCCAGCAGCTCCTTCGGCCAGGGGACCCAGTACTTC | NA | TRBV11-3 | NA | TRBJ2-5
CAWSVTFSGNTIYF | TGTGCCTGGAGTGTGACATTCTCTGGAAACACCATATATTTT | NA | TRBV30 | NA | TRBJ1-3
CASSLGQGSYEQYF | TGCGCCAGCAGCCTAGGACAGGGTTCCTACGAGCAGTACTTC | TRBD1 | TRBV4-1 | NA | TRBJ2-7
CASSQDFSGYTQYF | TGCGCCAGCAGCCAAGATTTTTCAGGCTATACGCAGTATTTT | NA | TRBV4-1 | NA | TRBJ2-3
CASNRDNQPQHF | TGTGCCAGCAACAGGGACAATCAGCCCCAGCATTTT | NA | TRBV4-2 | NA | TRBJ1-5
CSATNPGQNNEQFF | TGCAGCGCTACTAATCCTGGACAGAACAATGAGCAGTTCTTC | NA | TRBV29-1 | NA | TRBJ2-1
CASSPSRQGATGELFF | TGTGCCAGCTCACCCTCGCGACAGGGGGCCACCGGGGAGCTGTTTTTT | TRBD1 | TRBV18 | NA | TRBJ2-2
CASTIPGVSRCPSIF | NA | NA | TRBV28 | NA | TRBJ1-5
CASSVLGEPPTEAFF | TGTGCCAGCAGTGTCCTCGGTGAGCCCCCCACTGAAGCTTTCTTT | NA | TRBV25-1 | NA | TRBJ1-1
CASRSPGGVAGGPVTGNEQFF | TGCGCCAGCAGATCCCCCGGAGGGGTAGCGGGGGGGCCTGTCACCGGTAATGAGCAGTTCTTC | TRBD2 | TRBV5-1 | NA | TRBJ2-1
CASSRNQGSANTGELFF | TGTGCCAGCAGCCGCAACCAGGGGTCAGCGAACACCGGGGAGCTGTTTTTT | NA | TRBV11-2 | few | TRBJ2-2
CASSLEGGIGEQFF | TGTGCCAGCAGCTTAGAGGGGGGGATCGGTGAGCAGTTCTTC | NA | TRBV7-2 | NA | TRBJ2-1
CASTQGLAGGTDTQYF | TGTGCCAGCACCCAGGGGCTAGCGGGGGGCACAGATACGCAGTATTTT | TRBD2 | TRBV4-2 | NA | TRBJ2-3
CASSLTGVHTGELFF | TGTGCCAGCAGCCTGACAGGGGTACACACCGGGGAGCTGTTTTTT | TRBD1 | TRBV7-8 | NA | TRBJ2-2
CASSRQGPRNQPQHF | TGTGCCAGCAGCAGACAGGGCCCAAGAAATCAGCCCCAGCATTTT | TRBD1 | TRBV28 | NA | TRBJ1-5
CASSTHRGPTGELFF | TGTGCCAGCAGCACCCACAGGGGACCGACCGGGGAGCTGTTTTTT | TRBD1 | TRBV11-3 | NA | TRBJ2-2
CASSIRLAPGELFF | TGTGCCAGCAGCATCCGACTAGCCCCCGGGGAGCTGTTTTTT | TRBD2 | TRBV11-2 | NA | TRBJ2-2
CASSPRTAITGELFF | TGTGCCAGCTCACCAAGGACAGCGATCACCGGGGAGCTGTTTTTT | NA | TRBV18 | NA | TRBJ2-2
CASNLQGNNWNTEAFF | TGTGCCAGCAACCTACAGGGAAACAATTGGAACACTGAAGCTTTCTTT | NA | TRBV28 | NA | TRBJ1-1
CASSLIAGLRTDTQYF | TGTGCCAGCAGCTTGATTGCGGGTCTCCGCACAGATACGCAGTATTTT | NA | TRBV5-5 | NA | TRBJ2-3
CASSPTVNTEAFF | TGTGCCAGCTCACCAACAGTGAACACTGAAGCTTTCTTT | NA | TRBV18 | NA | TRBJ1-1
CASSLERGRTDTQYF | TGCGCCAGCAGCTTGGAGCGGGGACGCACAGATACGCAGTATTTT | TRBD2 | TRBV5-1 | NA | TRBJ2-3
CASSFGTGGPGELFF | TGCGCCAGCAGCTTTGGGACAGGGGGCCCCGGGGAGCTGTTTTTT | TRBD1 | TRBV5-1 | NA | TRBJ2-2
CASSQQGGGNQPQHF | TGTGCCAGCAGCCAACAGGGGGGCGGCAATCAGCCCCAGCATTTT | TRBD1 | TRBV6-6 | NA | TRBJ1-5
CASSPLIAREAETQYF | TGTGCCAGCTCACCACTTATCGCTCGGGAGGCGGAGACCCAGTACTTC | TRBD2 | TRBV18 | NA | TRBJ2-5
CASSGGGESHQPQHF | TGTGCCAGCAGTGGTGGGGGCGAATCCCATCAGCCCCAGCATTTT | NA | TRBV28 | NA | TRBJ1-5
CASSLTEYTYNEQFF | TGTGCCAGCAGCCTGACAGAATACACCTACAATGAGCAGTTCTTC | NA | TRBV5-6 | few | TRBJ2-1
CASSYGQGEKLFF | TGTGCCAGCAGTTACGGTCAGGGTGAAAAACTGTTTTTT | NA | TRBV6-6 | NA | TRBJ1-4
CASSLADRDTQYF | TGTGCCAGCAGTTTAGCCGACAGAGATACGCAGTATTTT | NA | TRBV28 | NA | TRBJ2-3
CASNTGRNTEAFF | TGTGCCAGCAATACCGGGAGGAATACTGAAGCTTTCTTT | NA | TRBV2 | NA | TRBJ1-1
CATSDVGGTEAFF | TGTGCCACCAGTGATGTCGGGGGAACTGAAGCTTTCTTT | NA | TRBV24-1 | NA | TRBJ1-1